This T cell receptor beta chain originates from a study of shared clonotypes between healthy human individuals. Study at large: The people who gave samples were two women and three men aged 18 to 49.

General study results and limits: Sampling used blood alone; tissue repertoires probably differ.

The V gene end was trimmed by 6 bases and the J gene end by 7 bases; junction bases not matched to a gene: 6. This CDR3 is built from 12 residues. The germline V gene has CDR1 MDHEN and CDR2 SYDVKM. Turning to this clone: Its antigen is unidentified.

The run depth of the assay was deep. The method was immunoSEQ multiplex PCR; TCRdb's version includes in-frame clones alone and lacks a portion of them. The repertoire holds around 510,000 clones, with more than 95% as singletons. The rearrangement links TRBV28 to TRBJ2-7, with TRBD1 identical over 7 bases. The sequenced sample was naive CD4+ T cells sorted from blood. Documented subset: CD45RA+ positively selected. This TCR was sampled from a woman aged 25-40 years in good health. The chain's CDR3 is CASREAGGEQYF. The DNA for the CDR3 is TGTGCCAGCAGGGAGGCAGGGGGAGAGCAGTACTTC. The variable domain in full, with the rest retrieved from reference TRBV28 and TRBJ2-7, is DVKVTQSSRYLVKRTGEKVFLECVQDMDHENMFWYRQDPGLGLRLIYFSYDVKMKEKGDIPEGYSVSREKKERFSLILESASTNQTSMYLCASREAGGEQYFGPGTRLTVT.